The present T cell receptor beta chain was sequenced within a study of T-cell memory formation after mild COVID-19. Study outcomes and limitations: Contracting clones from day 15 to 85 had balanced CD4/CD8; later expanders favoured CD4+. Contracting CD8+ clones were enriched in EMRA, CD4+ mainly in CM and EM.

One entry per CDR3 protein, called by TCRdb with MiXCR from the 5' RACE reads. The data show about 130,000 distinct CDR3 sequences, approximately 17% seen once. The sample holds a few counts of this clonotype. What it binds is unknown. The sequence came from a man aged 18 to 35 who had mild COVID-19 (a few samples of this study predate the infection). Cell type and time point are not known. Material for sequencing was PBMCs or a T cell subset sorted from them (not recorded which).

The CDR3 here is CASSGQGFGNSPLHF. The CDR3 nucleotides are TGCGCCAGCAGCGGACAGGGGTTCGGTAATTCACCCCTCCACTTT. The chain is built from TRBV4-3 and TRBJ1-6; 9 bases agree with TRBD1. Germline-derived CDR1 and CDR2 are LGHNA and YSLEER. The length of the CDR3 is 15 residues. The trim removed 5 bases at V and 6 bases at J, leaving 5 bases unmatched.